Below are 29 T cell receptor beta chains sequenced from a single sample in a study of human T cells and chemical hapten exposure. TCRdb fed the RACE reads into MiXCR, producing one record per CDR3 protein. The sample has over 70,000 distinct CDR3 sequences, around a tenth seen once. This sample's time point: patch test 2, 6 weeks after DPC sensitization. The treatment denotes: therapeutic diphenylcyclopropenone sensitization with weekly scalp DPC. The input for sequencing was whole blood, taken in connection with sensitization to the hapten diphenylcyclopropenone (DPC). All receptors come from a man aged 18 to 35 with alopecia areata. Some clones in this sample may be carry-over from other donors' samples.

This chain uses TRBV15 with TRBJ1-2; a possible D gene is TRBD1 (5 bases). Deletions cut 1 base from V and 0 bases from J, with 15 bases between. Germline V CDR1 and CDR2: LNHNV, YYDKDF (reference sequence). The CDR3 has 17 residues. CDR3 in amino acids: CATSRGIDRKANYGYTF. The CDR3 nucleotides read TGTGCCACCAGCAGAGGGATAGACAGAAAAGCTAACTATGGCTACACCTTC.

This clonotype was counted between two and nine times. This chain links TRBV15 with TRBJ2-5, with D unclear. This CDR3 is 12 amino acids long. CDR1 is LNHNV and CDR2 is YYDKDF in the germline V gene (reference sequence). The V gene lost 0 bases and the J gene lost 5 bases, with 4 bases spanning the gap. The DNA of the CDR3 is TGTGCCACCAGCAGAGAGGCTGAGACCCAGTACTTC. Translation gives CATSREAETQYF.

This clonotype was found many times. The rearrangement joins TRBV12-3 or TRBV12-4 to TRBJ2-1; 8 nucleotides align to TRBD2. The CDR3 length is 15 residues. The junction had 4 bases not matched to a gene; V was cut back by 0 bases and J by 6 bases. CDR3 coding DNA: TGTGCCAGCAGTTTAGCTCGGGGGGGAACCAATGAGCAGTTCTTC. Translation: CASSLARGGTNEQFF.

This clonotype was counted a few times. The chain is built from TRBV7-2 and TRBJ1-1; tentative D call: TRBD1 (6 bases). V was clipped by 5 bases and J by 4 bases, with 11 bases between them. The CDR3 length is 13 residues. CDR1 is SGHTA, CDR2 FQGNSA, per germline. The CDR3 region has the DNA TGTGCCAGCAGCCCAGGGGTGCGCACTGAAGCTTTCTTT. Its protein is CASSPGVRTEAFF.

V usage is TRBV6-2 or TRBV6-3 and J usage is TRBJ1-1, with 8 bases fitting TRBD1. CDR3 length: 15 amino acids. The germline CDR1 and CDR2 sequences are MNHEY and SVGEGT. The J segment lost 1 base and the V segment lost 6 bases, leaving 7 bases of the junction unmatched. The CDR3 loop reads CASSPLGQGNTEAFF. The DNA for the CDR3 is TGTGCCAGCAGCCCCCTTGGACAGGGGAACACTGAAGCTTTCTTT.

The V gene is TRBV19, the J gene TRBJ2-3, with 9 nucleotides matching TRBD1. Losses at the gene ends were 6 bases for V and 5 bases for J; bases not matched to a gene: 6. The CDR3 runs to 14 residues. The germline CDR1 and CDR2 sequences are LNHDA and SQIVND (reference sequence). DNA of the CDR3: TGTGCCAGTAGCAACAGGGGGCTCGAAGATACGCAGTATTTT. Amino acid sequence: CASSNRGLEDTQYF. The entire variable domain, with the rest obtained from reference TRBV19 and TRBJ2-3, is as follows: DGGITQSPKYLFRKEGQNVTLSCEQNLNHDAMYWYRQDPGQGLRLIYYSQIVNDFQKGDIAEGYSVSREKKESFPLTVTSAQKNPTAFYLCASSNRGLEDTQYFGPGTRLTVL.

This clonotype appeared many times. The chain couples TRBV6-6 to TRBJ2-5; no firm D call. This CDR3 is 13 amino acids long. CDR1 is MNHNY and CDR2 is SVGAGI in the germline V gene (reference sequence). V lost 4 bases and J 1 base, leaving 7 bases between the germline ends. The CDR3 loop reads CASSWAFQETQYF. The CDR3 nucleotides read TGTGCCAGCAGTTGGGCCTTCCAAGAGACCCAGTACTTC.

This clonotype has a count of ten or more. The chain recombines TRBV9 with TRBJ2-7; 9 bases line up with TRBD2. CDR3 length equals 14 residues. Germline V gene data show CDR1 as SGDLS and CDR2 as YYNGEE. The trim removed 4 bases at V and 4 bases at J, leaving 6 bases unmatched. The CDR3 DNA sequence: TGTGCCAGCAGCCCCCGGCTAGCGGGGTACGAGCAGTACTTC. Its translation is CASSPRLAGYEQYF.

CDR3 in amino acids: CASSPLSFMNTEAFF. Here the CDR3 DNA reads TGTGCCAGCAGCCCCCTCAGCTTCATGAACACTGAAGCTTTCTTT. This sequence joins TRBV11-2 and TRBJ1-1; D is uncertain. The length of the CDR3 is 15 residues. The germline CDR1 and CDR2 sequences are SGHAT and FQNNGV. Trimming stripped 5 bases from V and 0 bases from J, with 13 bases between.

The chain uses TRBV6-4 and TRBJ2-1, with 10 bases aligning to TRBD1. The trim removed 6 bases at V and 2 bases at J, leaving 4 bases unmatched. CDR3 size: 15 residues. Germline CDR1 MRHNA, CDR2 SNTAGT. For the CDR3, the DNA is TGTGCCAGCAGCCGGGACAGGGGCCCCTACAATGAGCAGTTCTTC. It translates to CASSRDRGPYNEQFF.

This clonotype was detected many times. The V call is TRBV7-3, the J call TRBJ1-1; D call uncertain. V lost 0 bases, J lost 3 bases, and 5 bases lay in between. CDR3 length: 13 residues. CDR1 and CDR2 (germline): SGHTA, FQGTGA. The CDR3 region has the DNA TGTGCCAGCAGCTTAACCCTTGACACTGAAGCTTTCTTT. Protein: CASSLTLDTEAFF.

J is TRBJ2-2 and V is TRBV7-9; perhaps TRBD2 as D (5 bases). Germline loops: CDR1 SEHNR, CDR2 FQNEAQ (reference sequence). V lost 2 bases and J lost 4, with 8 bases in between. The CDR3 has 14 residues. CDR3 region: CASSLSAVTGELFF. The CDR3 DNA sequence: TGTGCCAGCAGCTTATCAGCGGTCACCGGGGAGCTGTTTTTT. Full variable domain (rest looked up from reference TRBV7-9 and TRBJ2-2): DTGVSQNPRHKITKRGQNVTFRCDPISEHNRLYWYRQTLGQGPEFLTYFQNEAQLEKSRLLSDRFSAERPKGSFSTLEIQRTEQGDSAMYLCASSLSAVTGELFFGEGSRLTVL.

This chain connects TRBV12-5 to TRBJ1-6; D not resolved. Germline lookup yields CDR1 LGHNT and CDR2 FRNRAP. V gave up 7 bases and J gave up 7 bases, with 17 bases separating them. The CDR3 loop spans 15 amino acids. DNA for the CDR3: TGTGCTAGTGCCGTTTCTGAGCCGGGGAATTCACCCCTCCACTTT. This encodes CASAVSEPGNSPLHF.

This clonotype was seen a handful of times. The V gene is TRBV7-9, the J gene TRBJ2-5; D is unclear. This CDR3 is built from 14 residues. Looked up from germline, CDR1 is SEHNR and CDR2 is FQNEAQ (reference sequence). V was trimmed by 1 base and J by 4 bases, leaving 10 bases between them. The chain's CDR3 is CASSLVGFGETQYF. The CDR3 DNA follows: TGTGCCAGCAGCTTAGTTGGTTTTGGAGAGACCCAGTACTTC.

This rearrangement joins TRBV19 to TRBJ2-1; no reliable D call. The V gene lost 4 bases and the J gene lost 6 bases, with 4 bases spanning the gap. Germline CDR1 is LNHDA and CDR2 is SQIVND (reference sequence). This CDR3 region has 11 residues. For the CDR3, the DNA is TGTGCCAGTAGTACATCCAATGAGCAGTTCTTC. It yields the protein CASSTSNEQFF.

J is TRBJ2-3 and V is TRBV7-2; TRBD1 matches at 7 bases. Germline values: CDR1 SGHTA, CDR2 FQGNSA. V dropped 1 base and J dropped 4; count of bases not matched to a gene: 8. The CDR3 loop spans 16 amino acids. DNA of the CDR3: TGTGCCAGCAGCTTAGTCTTGAGACAGGGCCCAGATACGCAGTATTTT. It translates to CASSLVLRQGPDTQYF.

J is TRBJ2-2 and V is TRBV11-3, with 10 bases that match TRBD1. CDR3 length equals 16 residues. The junction had 3 bases not matched to a gene; V was cut back by 5 bases and J by 0 bases. Germline assignment: CDR1 SGHNT and CDR2 YENEEA. This CDR3 reads CASSPGQGANTGELFF. In nucleotides, the CDR3 is TGTGCCAGCAGCCCCGGACAGGGGGCGAACACCGGGGAGCTGTTTTTT.

This clonotype has ten or more counts. The chain joins TRBV18 to TRBJ1-6; D is perhaps TRBD1 (6 bases). The V end lost 3 bases, the J end lost 10 bases, and 13 bases lay between the germline ends. This CDR3 spans 14 amino acids. Per germline, CDR1 KGHSH and CDR2 LQKENI. The CDR3 DNA sequence: TGTGCCAGCTCACCCGGGACAATGGGGTCACCCCTCCACTTT. Translated: CASSPGTMGSPLHF.

This clonotype showed up many times. The chain carries TRBV12-3 or TRBV12-4 and TRBJ1-4, with D uncertain. This CDR3 is built from 15 residues. The ends were cut back, 7 bases at V and 4 bases at J, with 16 bases in the middle. This CDR3 reads CASTTDGIYNEKLFF. As DNA, the CDR3 is TGTGCCAGCACCACGGACGGGATCTATAATGAAAAACTGTTTTTT.

This clonotype was counted only a few times. The chain uses TRBV20-1 and TRBJ1-5; 8 nucleotides agree with TRBD1. This CDR3 is 13 amino acids long. With V trimmed by 3 bases and J by 7 bases, 5 bases remained unmatched. Germline V CDR1 and CDR2: DFQATT, SNEGSKA (reference sequence). Here the CDR3 reads CSASGQGYQPQHF. CDR3 coding DNA: TGCAGTGCTAGCGGACAGGGTTACCAGCCCCAGCATTTT.

This chain joins TRBV27 and TRBJ1-5; D is unresolved. Trimming pared 3 bases from V and 3 bases from J, leaving 6 bases between. This CDR3 has 13 amino acids. Per the germline V gene, CDR1 is MNHEY and CDR2 is SMNVEV (reference sequence). As DNA, the CDR3 is TGTGCCAGCAGTTTCTTTAACAATCAGCCCCAGCATTTT. It is translated as CASSFFNNQPQHF.

This clonotype was seen many times. The rearrangement joins TRBV7-3 to TRBJ2-5, with 10 bases identical to TRBD1. V gave up 5 bases and J gave up 5 bases; unmatched junction bases: 5. The germline V gene encodes CDR1 SGHTA and CDR2 FQGTGA. The CDR3 runs 14 residues. CDR3 bases: TGTGCCAGCAGCGCAGACAGGGGGCGTGAGACCCAGTACTTC. Translated, it gives CASSADRGRETQYF.

This clonotype has ten or more counts. This chain's CDR3 is CASSVAGHTDTQYF. In nucleotides, the CDR3 is TGTGCCAGCTCAGTGGCAGGACACACAGATACGCAGTATTTT. This rearrangement joins TRBV18 to TRBJ2-3; D is perhaps TRBD1 (5 bases). Trimming pared 5 bases from V and 2 bases from J, leaving 11 bases between. The CDR3 is 14 residues long. Germline lookup yields CDR1 KGHSH and CDR2 LQKENI.

This clonotype was picked up many times. The J gene is TRBJ2-7, the V gene TRBV4-1, with D unresolved. Per germline, CDR1 MGHRA and CDR2 YSYEKL. Trimming removed 1 base at V and 7 bases at J, with 8 bases between. The CDR3 consists of 12 residues. CDR3: CASSQAVGEQYF. CDR3 coding DNA: TGCGCCAGCAGCCAAGCCGTGGGGGAGCAGTACTTC.

This clonotype was seen ten or more times. This chain joins TRBV7-3 and TRBJ2-5, with D perhaps TRBD2 (5 bases). Per the germline V gene, CDR1 is SGHTA and CDR2 is FQGTGA. V dropped 5 bases and J dropped 1 base, with 17 bases sitting between them. The CDR3 covers 16 residues. CDR3 sequence: CASSLFGKGVQETQYF. CDR3 nucleotides: TGTGCCAGCAGCCTGTTCGGAAAGGGAGTCCAAGAGACCCAGTACTTC.

The chain recombines TRBV27 with TRBJ1-2; D call uncertain. Trimming removed 2 bases at V and 0 bases at J, with 4 bases between. Germline CDR1 reads MNHEY; CDR2 reads SMNVEV (reference sequence). CDR3 length: 13 residues. The CDR3 here is CASSLRSNYGYTF. DNA of the CDR3: TGTGCCAGCAGTTTAAGGTCTAACTATGGCTACACCTTC.

This chain connects TRBV5-4 to TRBJ2-5; D possibly corresponds to TRBD2 (7 bases). The CDR3 has 15 residues. The V and J ends lost 6 bases and 5 bases respectively, with 20 bases between them. Germline V gene sequence: CDR1 SGHNT, CDR2 YYREEE (reference sequence). As DNA, the CDR3 is TGTGCCAGCACCCTCGGAAGGGGGGGCCGGGAGACCCAGTACTTC. As protein: CASTLGRGGRETQYF.

This clonotype was detected a few times. The chain has TRBV10-1 and TRBJ2-2; D not resolved. Trimming took off 3 bases at V and 5 bases at J, with 7 bases between the two ends. The V gene's germline CDR1 is WNHNN and CDR2 SYGVQD (reference sequence). This CDR3 region has 13 residues. The CDR3 sequence is CASSDDATGELFF. CDR3 in DNA: TGCGCCAGCAGTGACGATGCAACCGGGGAGCTGTTTTTT.

The chain has TRBV27 and TRBJ2-1; D unresolved. The V gene lost 2 bases and the J gene lost 3 bases, with 8 bases spanning the gap. The CDR3 is 14 residues long. The germline gives CDR1 MNHEY, CDR2 SMNVEV (reference sequence). CDR3 protein: CASSLTRDYNEQFF. CDR3 in DNA: TGTGCCAGCAGTTTAACTCGAGACTACAATGAGCAGTTCTTC.